The T cell receptor beta chain described here comes from a study of graft-versus-host responses after intestinal transplantation. Turning to the study itself: Isolated intestinal, liver-intestinal, or multivisceral transplants had been given to the recipients. Once they had received anti-thymocyte globulin induction, all recipients took tacrolimus and steroids for around 3 years.

A word on this clone: Its matching antigen is unknown.

Whole-study results and caveats: Ileal or blood samples showed some GvH clones first, and such clones were also found in recipient marrow. The highest levels of circulating GvH clones went along with early declines in HvG clones after transplant.

Germline loops: CDR1 SQVTM, CDR2 ANQGSEA. CDR3 length: 14 amino acids. The J segment lost 4 bases and the V segment lost 6 bases, leaving 8 bases of the junction unmatched. Profiling relied on immunoSEQ multiplex PCR, and the TCRdb table lists in-frame clones only, not all of them. This table holds approximately 75,000 clones, approximately 96% found once. Sequences were derived from unstimulated CD8+ T cells sorted from spleen or lymph node cells, sampled before intestinal transplant. The TCR comes from a human donor who received an intestinal transplant. The chain links TRBV29-1 to TRBJ2-1; 8 bases match TRBD2. CDR3 DNA: TGCAGCGTCGTCCCGGGACTAGAATACAATGAGCAGTTCTTC. Encoded protein: CSVVPGLEYNEQFF.